Presented here are 28 T cell receptor beta chains from one specimen sequenced in a study of T-cell memory formation after mild COVID-19. One entry per CDR3 protein, called by TCRdb with MiXCR from the 5' RACE reads. Altogether roughly 86,000 distinct CDR3 sequences are present, around 16% being singletons, with the ten largest covering 39%. The sequencing sample was made of PBMCs or a T cell subset sorted from them (not recorded which). These receptor sequences come from a man younger than 35 who had mild COVID-19 (a few samples of this study predate the infection). Cell type and time point are not known.

In its sample, this clonotype was seen a few times. The chain recombines TRBV29-1 with TRBJ2-7; no definite D call. V was pared by 1 base and J by 0 bases, with 13 bases between. CDR1 is SQVTM and CDR2 is ANQGSEA in the germline V gene. This CDR3 region has 15 residues. CDR3 amino acids: CSVEADQDGSYEQYV. The CDR3 coding sequence is TGCAGCGTTGAAGCCGATCAGGACGGCTCCTACGAGCAGTACGTC.

This chain joins TRBV6-5 and TRBJ1-2; D possibly corresponds to TRBD1 (5 bases). Germline V gives CDR1 MNHEY, CDR2 SVGAGI. This CDR3 comprises 15 residues. The V end was cut by 0 bases, the J end by 2 bases, with 10 bases between. The CDR3 DNA follows: TGTGCCAGCAGTTACTCGGGACCGGTGAACTATGGCTACACCTTC. The encoded protein is CASSYSGPVNYGYTF.

The chain combines TRBV27 with TRBJ2-3; 7 bases line up with TRBD1. The CDR3 covers 14 residues. Germline V gene data show CDR1 as MNHEY and CDR2 as SMNVEV (reference sequence). Unmatched junction bases numbered 7, after V lost 6 bases and J lost 4 bases. CDR3 amino acids: CASSRDRVSDTQYF. The CDR3 nucleotides read TGTGCCAGCAGCCGTGACAGGGTTTCAGATACGCAGTATTTT.

J is TRBJ2-7 and V is TRBV20-1; 7 bases align to TRBD1. J was trimmed by 6 bases and V by 3 bases; bases with no gene match: 8. This CDR3 region has 13 residues. Looked up from germline, CDR1 is DFQATT and CDR2 is SNEGSKA (reference sequence). The CDR3 loop is CSASPTGAGEQYV. Written as DNA, the CDR3 is TGCAGTGCTAGCCCCACAGGGGCCGGCGAGCAGTACGTC.

This clonotype was counted many times. This chain connects TRBV5-5 to TRBJ2-1; 7 positions match TRBD2. J lost 3 bases, V lost 3 bases, and 6 bases had no gene match. The germline V gene has CDR1 SGHKS and CDR2 YYEKEE (reference sequence). The CDR3 has 15 amino acids. In DNA form, the CDR3 reads TGTGCCAGCAGCTCCTGGGCGGGGGTCTACAATGAGCAGTTCTTC. Protein: CASSSWAGVYNEQFF. Full variable domain (missing parts from reference TRBV5-5 and TRBJ2-1): DAGVTQSPTHLIKTRGQQVTLRCSPISGHKSVSWYQQVLGQGPQFIFQYYEKEERGRGNFPDRFSARQFPNYSSELNVNALLLGDSALYLCASSSWAGVYNEQFFGPGTRLTVL.

The chain joins TRBV7-9 to TRBJ2-2, with 7 bases fitting TRBD1. Germline-derived CDR1 and CDR2 are SEHNR and FQNEAQ (reference sequence). The CDR3 is made up of 16 amino acids. J was trimmed by 5 bases and V by 3 bases; bases with no gene match: 9. The CDR3 coding sequence is TGTGCCAGCAGCTTCCCGAGACAGGGCGGAACCGGGGAGCTGTTTTTT. Translated, it gives CASSFPRQGGTGELFF. Full variable domain (missing parts from reference TRBV7-9 and TRBJ2-2): DTGVSQNPRHKITKRGQNVTFRCDPISEHNRLYWYRQTLGQGPEFLTYFQNEAQLEKSRLLSDRFSAERPKGSFSTLEIQRTEQGDSAMYLCASSFPRQGGTGELFFGEGSRLTVL.

This clonotype showed up just a few times. The chain combines TRBV15 with TRBJ1-1; unclear D gene. Germline V gives CDR1 LNHNV, CDR2 YYDKDF (reference sequence). CDR3 length: 15 amino acids. Trimming cost V 0 bases and J 11 bases, with 19 bases left between them. Here the CDR3 reads CATSRELSRDFSAFF. CDR3 bases: TGTGCCACCAGCAGAGAGTTAAGCAGAGATTTTTCGGCTTTCTTT.

The chain has TRBV19 and TRBJ1-6; D gene ambiguous. Trimming took 9 bases from V and 0 from J, leaving 9 bases between them. The CDR3 length is 14 residues. Germline CDR1 is LNHDA and CDR2 is SQIVND (reference sequence). The CDR3 loop reads CASVVSSYNSPLHF. The DNA for the CDR3 is TGTGCCAGCGTGGTGAGCTCCTATAATTCACCCCTCCACTTT.

The J gene is TRBJ1-2, the V gene TRBV2, with D possibly TRBD1 on 5 matching bases. Germline V gene data show CDR1 as SNHLY and CDR2 as FYNNEI. V lost 2 bases and J lost 5, with 9 bases in between. The CDR3 extends over 13 amino acids. CDR3 sequence reads: CASSELTGYGYTF. The CDR3 DNA reads as TGTGCCAGCAGTGAATTAACAGGATATGGCTACACCTTC.

This clonotype was counted once. The rearrangement links TRBV20-1 to TRBJ2-1, with D perhaps TRBD2 (5 bases). Looked up from germline, CDR1 is DFQATT and CDR2 is SNEGSKA (reference sequence). V was trimmed by 5 bases and J by 4 bases, leaving 15 bases between them. The CDR3 sequence is 14 residues long. The CDR3 is CSASRADLYNEQFF. CDR3 bases: TGCAGTGCTTCGAGGGCCGATCTATACAATGAGCAGTTCTTC.

The chain uses TRBV11-2 and TRBJ2-5; 14 nucleotides match TRBD2. The V and J ends lost 4 bases and 0 bases, in that order; junction bases with no gene match: 7. This CDR3 is 18 amino acids long. Germline V lookup: CDR1 SGHAT, CDR2 FQNNGV. CDR3 residues: CASSSRTSGGLYQETQYF. CDR3 sequence (DNA): TGTGCCAGCAGCTCGAGGACTAGCGGGGGGCTGTACCAAGAGACCCAGTACTTC.

A few counts support this clonotype. The chain is built from TRBV27 and TRBJ1-1; D call uncertain. CDR1 and CDR2 from the germline V gene are MNHEY and SMNVEV (reference sequence). This CDR3 region has 15 residues. Trimming stripped 7 bases from V and 0 bases from J, with 15 bases between. CDR3 DNA: TGTGCCAGCAAAAGTCAAGGGATTATGAACACTGAAGCTTTCTTT. This encodes CASKSQGIMNTEAFF.

The chain recombines TRBV7-6 with TRBJ1-5; D gene unclear. The CDR3 has 15 amino acids. Germline lookup yields CDR1 SGHVS and CDR2 FNYEAQ. V lost 3 bases, J lost 2 bases, and 11 bases lay in between. The CDR3 sequence is CASSLEAAGNQPQHF. Written as DNA, the CDR3 is TGTGCCAGCAGCTTGGAGGCGGCGGGCAATCAGCCCCAGCATTTT.

The chain is built from TRBV7-8 and TRBJ2-3, with a possible D match to TRBD2 (6 bases). V was pared by 3 bases and J by 1 base, with 8 bases between. There are 14 residues in the CDR3. Germline values: CDR1 SGHVS, CDR2 FQNEAQ. The CDR3 sequence: CASSLSGRTDTQYF. Here the CDR3 DNA reads TGTGCCAGCAGCTTGAGCGGGCGCACAGATACGCAGTATTTT.

This clonotype was counted a few times. CDR3 bases: TGTGCCAGCAGCAGCTTGCAGGGGTTCACTGAAGCTTTCTTT. Amino acids: CASSSLQGFTEAFF. The chain has TRBV9 and TRBJ1-1; D is perhaps TRBD1 (6 bases). This CDR3 has 14 residues. V was shortened by 4 bases and J by 4 bases, with 14 bases between the two germline ends. Germline V gene data show CDR1 as SGDLS and CDR2 as YYNGEE. The whole variable domain, remainder taken from reference TRBV9 and TRBJ1-1, is DSGVTQTPKHLITATGQRVTLRCSPRSGDLSVYWYQQSLDQGLQFLIQYYNGEERAKGNILERFSAQQFPDLHSELNLSSLELGDSALYFCASSSLQGFTEAFFGQGTRLTVV.

This clonotype was counted many times. The chain joins TRBV4-1 to TRBJ2-7, with 14 bases aligning to TRBD2. After removal of 0 bases from V and 0 bases from J, the junction contained 16 bases not matched to a gene. Germline V gene sequence: CDR1 MGHRA, CDR2 YSYEKL. This CDR3 has 22 amino acids. The CDR3 DNA is TGCGCCAGCAGCCAAGATTGGTCTTGGGGACTAGCGGGGGAGTCCTCCTCCTACGAGCAGTACTTC. Translating it yields CASSQDWSWGLAGESSSYEQYF.

This chain joins TRBV9 and TRBJ2-2; 8 positions match TRBD1. J lost 4 bases, V lost 1 base, and 6 bases had no gene match. The germline V gene encodes CDR1 SGDLS and CDR2 YYNGEE. The CDR3 consists of 16 residues. CDR3 loop: CASSVNPGGRTGELFF. CDR3 nucleotides: TGTGCCAGCAGCGTAAATCCAGGGGGCCGCACCGGGGAGCTGTTTTTT.

The chain links TRBV4-1 to TRBJ2-2, with unresolved D. This CDR3 contains 17 residues. Trimming cost V 4 bases and J 0 bases, with 15 bases left between them. Germline CDR1 and CDR2: MGHRA and YSYEKL. This CDR3 is CASSPTPGQANTGELFF. The CDR3 region has the DNA TGCGCCAGCAGCCCAACCCCCGGGCAGGCGAACACCGGGGAGCTGTTTTTT.

This clonotype showed up many times. V gene TRBV12-3 or TRBV12-4 combines with J gene TRBJ2-2, with 12 bases identical to TRBD1. The J segment lost 6 bases and the V segment lost 6 bases, leaving 2 bases of the junction unmatched. CDR3 size: 14 residues. The CDR3 nucleotides read TGTGCCAGCAGCCGGGACAGGGGGCCCGGGGAGCTGTTTTTT. The encoded protein is CASSRDRGPGELFF.

This rearrangement joins TRBV5-1 to TRBJ2-3; possibly TRBD1 or TRBD2 for D (5 bases each). V lost 4 bases, J lost 5 bases, and 11 bases lay in between. This CDR3 region has 13 residues. Germline V gene data show CDR1 as SGHRS and CDR2 as YFSETQ. The CDR3 DNA is TGCGCCAGCAGCATGAGGGGCGAAGATACGCAGTATTTT. This translates into CASSMRGEDTQYF. The variable domain in full, with the rest retrieved from reference TRBV5-1 and TRBJ2-3, is KAGVTQTPRYLIKTRGQQVTLSCSPISGHRSVSWYQQTPGQGLQFLFEYFSETQRNKGNFPGRFSGRQFSNSRSEMNVSTLELGDSALYLCASSMRGEDTQYFGPGTRLTVL.

This chain uses TRBV6-2 or TRBV6-3 with TRBJ2-7; 7 nucleotides agree with TRBD1. CDR1 and CDR2 (germline): MNHEY, SVGEGT. The junction had 4 bases not matched to a gene; V was cut back by 2 bases and J by 0 bases. The CDR3 has 15 amino acids. Here the CDR3 reads CASSYQQGSSYEQYF. The CDR3 DNA follows: TGTGCCAGCAGTTACCAACAGGGGAGCTCCTACGAGCAGTACTTC.

This clonotype was picked up a small number of times. This chain joins TRBV5-1 and TRBJ2-1, with D unresolved. In germline, CDR1 is SGHRS, CDR2 YFSETQ. The length of the CDR3 is 14 residues. Deletions cut 1 base from V and 6 bases from J, with 11 bases between. The DNA for the CDR3 is TGCGCCAGCAGCTTGCGTCGTCCGGCCAATGAGCAGTTCTTC. It yields the protein CASSLRRPANEQFF.

This clonotype came up a few times. The chain has TRBV20-1 and TRBJ1-2; weak D call: TRBD1 (5 bases). V dropped 1 base and J dropped 5 bases, with 14 bases sitting between them. From germline, CDR1 is DFQATT and CDR2 SNEGSKA (reference sequence). The CDR3 runs to 14 residues. The CDR3 bases are TGCAGTGCTAGAGTCGGCGGGGCGCGGTATGGCTACACCTTC. It encodes CSARVGGARYGYTF.

This clonotype has just a few counts. CDR3 sequence reads: CASSPGGSSTDTQYF. In nucleotides, the CDR3 is TGTGCCAGCAGCCCGGGGGGATCAAGCACAGATACGCAGTATTTT. The chain recombines TRBV7-8 with TRBJ2-3; 7 nucleotides align to TRBD2. This CDR3 comprises 15 residues. The V segment lost 5 bases and the J segment 0 bases; nucleotides outside the gene matches: 5. The V gene's germline CDR1 is SGHVS and CDR2 FQNEAQ.

Only a few counts were recorded for this clonotype. This sequence joins TRBV7-6 and TRBJ2-1, with a possible D match to TRBD2 (6 bases). Trimming took off 3 bases at V and 8 bases at J, with 14 bases between the two ends. CDR1 is SGHVS, CDR2 FNYEAQ, per germline. This CDR3 comprises 14 residues. Here the CDR3 DNA reads TGTGCCAGCAGCTTGGGACTTGCCCCGGATGAGCAGTTCTTC. Its translation is CASSLGLAPDEQFF.

This clonotype was observed many times. The V gene is TRBV5-6, the J gene TRBJ2-7; the D is unclear. The ends were cut back, 3 bases at V and 10 bases at J, with 14 bases in the middle. There are 12 residues in the CDR3. CDR1 SGHDT and CDR2 YYEEEE come from the germline V gene. CDR3 residues: CASSSLTSSQYF. CDR3 coding DNA: TGTGCCAGCAGCTCCCTGACGTCAAGTCAGTACTTC.

The chain links TRBV6-1 to TRBJ1-2, with 9 bases identical to TRBD1. V lost 6 bases to trimming and J lost 4 bases; unmatched junction nucleotides: 9. The CDR3 runs to 15 residues. Germline assignment: CDR1 MNHNS and CDR2 SASEGT. CDR3 sequence: CASRPGQGRGYGYTF. The CDR3 DNA reads as TGTGCCAGCAGGCCTGGACAGGGGCGAGGCTATGGCTACACCTTC.

This clonotype was seen a few times. The V and J genes are TRBV12-5 and TRBJ2-1, with D uncertain. The germline gives CDR1 LGHNT, CDR2 FRNRAP. V was clipped by 5 bases and J by 5 bases, with 19 bases between them. CDR3 size: 16 residues. The CDR3 DNA reads as TGTGCTAGTGGTCCCCACACCATTTTTGAGGACAATGAGCAGTTCTTC. As protein: CASGPHTIFEDNEQFF.